This T cell receptor (beta chain) was identified in a study of T cell repertoires in cytomegalovirus infection. This clonotype was observed many times. TCRdb redid the calling of the reads with MiXCR, one entry per CDR3 protein. This table holds about 80,000 distinct CDR3 sequences, more than 3% found once. The CDR3 is 15 residues long. In germline, CDR1 is SGHNT, CDR2 YYREEE (reference sequence). The V gene end was trimmed by 3 bases and the J gene end by 6 bases; junction bases not matched to a gene: 9. V gene TRBV5-4 combines with J gene TRBJ1-2; TRBD1 matches at 9 bases. Sequences were obtained from PBMCs. The receptor was derived from a human donor in good health (CMV status not recorded). Some clones in this sample may be carry-over from other donors' samples. CDR3 bases: TGTGCCAGCAGCTATACAGGGGGCGCTGACGATGGCTACACCTTC. Protein: CASSYTGGADDGYTF.